The rows below give T cell receptor beta chains drawn from one sample of a study of memory CD4+ T cells and cytomegalovirus serostatus. Libraries were prepared by immunoSEQ multiplex PCR; TCRdb keeps only in-frame clonotypes and omits some of them. The table lists over 45,000 clones, 82% of them singletons. The sample comprised memory CD4+ T cells from blood. The origin of the receptors is an adult in good health and CMV-seronegative. Both conserved end residues are part of each CDR3. Fields, in order: CDR3 protein, CDR3 DNA, V gene, clone size, J gene, D gene. The D gene is left open where the match is weak. Size tells how often a clone was seen (once, few, many) or the class of an expanded clone, and some rows leave it out.

CDR3aa: CASSLPGTRYGYTF
CDR3nt: TGTGCCAGCAGTTTACCGGGGACACGCTATGGCTACACCTTC
v_gene: TRBV7-9
abundance: .
j_gene: TRBJ1-2
d_gene: .

CDR3aa: CAWSVEAGGRETQYF
CDR3nt: TGTGCCTGGAGTGTGGAGGCGGGGGGGCGAGAGACCCAGTACTTC
v_gene: TRBV30
abundance: once
j_gene: TRBJ2-5
d_gene: TRBD2

CDR3aa: CASNPMGTYNEQFF
CDR3nt: TGCGCCAGCAACCCGATGGGCACCTACAATGAGCAGTTCTTC
v_gene: TRBV5-1
abundance: .
j_gene: TRBJ2-1
d_gene: .

CDR3aa: CASSLSVGLGSGDQPQHF
CDR3nt: TGTGCCAGCAGTTTATCTGTTGGGTTGGGATCGGGCGATCAGCCCCAGCATTTT
v_gene: TRBV28
abundance: few
j_gene: TRBJ1-5
d_gene: .

CDR3aa: CASSRDSPRSTEAFF
CDR3nt: TGTGCCAGCTCACGGGACAGCCCGCGCAGCACTGAAGCTTTCTTT
v_gene: TRBV18
abundance: .
j_gene: TRBJ1-1
d_gene: TRBD1

CDR3aa: CASSLSVGTKETQYF
CDR3nt: TGCGCCAGCAGCTTGTCGGTTGGGACCAAAGAGACCCAGTACTTC
v_gene: TRBV5-1
abundance: .
j_gene: TRBJ2-5
d_gene: .

CDR3aa: CASSQDSAIGNTIYF
CDR3nt: TGTGCCAGCAGCCAAGATTCGGCGATTGGAAACACCATATATTTT
v_gene: TRBV4-2
abundance: few
j_gene: TRBJ1-3
d_gene: .

CDR3aa: CASSGAGDNEQFF
CDR3nt: TGTGCCAGCTCCGGTGCGGGGGACAATGAGCAGTTCTTC
v_gene: TRBV6-1
abundance: .
j_gene: TRBJ2-1
d_gene: TRBD2

CDR3aa: CASSEGSGGQDTQYF
CDR3nt: TGTGCCAGCAGTGAAGGAAGCGGGGGCCAAGATACGCAGTATTTT
v_gene: TRBV6-1
abundance: .
j_gene: TRBJ2-3
d_gene: TRBD2

CDR3aa: CASRNSYNEQFF
CDR3nt: TGTGCCAGCAGAAACAGTTACAATGAGCAGTTCTTC
v_gene: TRBV6-1
abundance: .
j_gene: TRBJ2-1
d_gene: .

CDR3aa: CASSLPNIYTDTQYF
CDR3nt: TGTGCCAGCAGCTTGCCCAATATCTACACAGATACGCAGTATTTT
v_gene: TRBV5-4
abundance: .
j_gene: TRBJ2-3
d_gene: .

CDR3aa: CASSPQGTKNIQYF
CDR3nt: TGCGCCAGCAGCCCACAGGGGACCAAAAACATTCAGTACTTC
v_gene: TRBV4-1
abundance: .
j_gene: TRBJ2-4
d_gene: TRBD1

CDR3aa: CASSLLEGTEAFF
CDR3nt: TGTGCCAGCAGCTTATTAGAGGGCACTGAAGCTTTCTTT
v_gene: TRBV7-9
abundance: few
j_gene: TRBJ1-1
d_gene: .

CDR3aa: CASSADRALVREQYF
CDR3nt: TGTGCCAGCAGCGCAGACAGGGCCCTCGTACGGGAGCAGTACTTC
v_gene: TRBV11-2
abundance: .
j_gene: TRBJ2-7
d_gene: TRBD1

CDR3aa: CASSNSGRNTEAFF
CDR3nt: TGTGCCAGCAGTAACTCGGGACGGAACACTGAAGCTTTCTTT
v_gene: TRBV2
abundance: .
j_gene: TRBJ1-1
d_gene: .

CDR3aa: CASSPPGGRDQPQHF
CDR3nt: TGTGCCAGCTCACCACCCGGGGGACGAGATCAGCCCCAGCATTTT
v_gene: TRBV18
abundance: .
j_gene: TRBJ1-5
d_gene: .

CDR3aa: CASSLNQYNEQFF
CDR3nt: TGTGCCAGCAGCTTAAACCAATACAATGAGCAGTTCTTC
v_gene: TRBV7-3
abundance: .
j_gene: TRBJ2-1
d_gene: .

CDR3aa: CASSPSGSPLHF
CDR3nt: TGTGCCAGCAGCCCTTCGGGTTCACCCCTCCACTTT
v_gene: TRBV7-2
abundance: medium-sized
j_gene: TRBJ1-6
d_gene: .

CDR3aa: CASSQTPGAGELFF
CDR3nt: TGTGCCAGCTCACAGACCCCAGGCGCCGGGGAGCTGTTTTTT
v_gene: TRBV18
abundance: .
j_gene: TRBJ2-2
d_gene: .

CDR3aa: CASSFWMTGELFF
CDR3nt: TGTGCCAGCAGCTTTTGGATGACCGGGGAGCTGTTTTTT
v_gene: TRBV5-4
abundance: .
j_gene: TRBJ2-2
d_gene: .

CDR3aa: CASSLGPGTGVSHEQYF
CDR3nt: TGCGCCAGCAGCTTGGGGCCCGGGACAGGGGTTAGCCACGAGCAGTACTTC
v_gene: TRBV5-1
abundance: few
j_gene: TRBJ2-7
d_gene: TRBD1

CDR3aa: CASSLDRGGYTF
CDR3nt: TGTGCCAGCAGCCTGGACAGGGGTGGCTACACCTTC
v_gene: TRBV7-2
abundance: .
j_gene: TRBJ1-2
d_gene: TRBD1

CDR3aa: CSADKETQYF
CDR3nt: TGCAGTGCCGATAAAGAGACCCAGTACTTC
v_gene: TRBV20-1
abundance: .
j_gene: TRBJ2-5
d_gene: .

CDR3aa: CASSPRDRLRETQYF
CDR3nt: TGTGCCAGCTCACCACGGGACAGGCTCCGAGAGACCCAGTACTTC
v_gene: TRBV18
abundance: .
j_gene: TRBJ2-5
d_gene: TRBD1

CDR3aa: CASSNPQQGRTGELFF
CDR3nt: TGTGCCAGTAGTAACCCTCAGCAGGGGCGGACCGGGGAGCTGTTTTTT
v_gene: TRBV19
abundance: .
j_gene: TRBJ2-2
d_gene: .

CDR3aa: CASSAASSGGNTIYF
CDR3nt: TGCGCCAGCAGCGCCGCGTCCTCTGGGGGAAACACCATATATTTT
v_gene: TRBV5-1
abundance: .
j_gene: TRBJ1-3
d_gene: .

CDR3aa: CASSQGQANYGYTF
CDR3nt: TGTGCCAGCAGCCAGGGACAGGCAAACTATGGCTACACCTTC
v_gene: TRBV11-2
abundance: .
j_gene: TRBJ1-2
d_gene: TRBD1

CDR3aa: CASSAAEGGGRETQYF
CDR3nt: TGTGCCAGCAGCGCTGCTGAGGGGGGGGGCCGGGAGACCCAGTACTTC
v_gene: TRBV9
abundance: .
j_gene: TRBJ2-5
d_gene: .

CDR3aa: CASSIGGDFSYEQYF
CDR3nt: TGTGCCAGTAGTATTGGCGGGGACTTCTCCTACGAGCAGTACTTC
v_gene: TRBV19
abundance: .
j_gene: TRBJ2-7
d_gene: .

CDR3aa: CASSLVGGGHLEAFF
CDR3nt: TGTGCCAGCAGCTTAGTAGGGGGGGGCCATCTCGAAGCTTTCTTT
v_gene: TRBV7-2
abundance: once
j_gene: TRBJ1-1
d_gene: .

CDR3aa: CASSPPRDSHF
CDR3nt: TGCGCCAGCAGTCCCCCGAGGGACAGCCACTTC
v_gene: TRBV23-1
abundance: .
j_gene: TRBJ2-7
d_gene: TRBD1

CDR3aa: CASSQGFEQFF
CDR3nt: TGCGCCAGCAGCCAGGGGTTTGAGCAGTTCTTC
v_gene: TRBV4-3
abundance: .
j_gene: TRBJ2-1
d_gene: .

CDR3aa: CASSVAGGLNEQFF
CDR3nt: TGTGCTAGCAGCGTCGCGGGGGGGCTTAATGAGCAGTTCTTC
v_gene: TRBV7-7
abundance: .
j_gene: TRBJ2-1
d_gene: TRBD2

CDR3aa: CATSSPGANVLTF
CDR3nt: TGTGCCACCTCCTCACCTGGGGCCAACGTCCTGACTTTC
v_gene: TRBV19
abundance: .
j_gene: TRBJ2-6
d_gene: .

CDR3aa: CASSLDGGHNQPQHF
CDR3nt: TGTGCCAGCAGCTTAGACGGGGGCCATAATCAGCCCCAGCATTTT
v_gene: TRBV11-2
abundance: .
j_gene: TRBJ1-5
d_gene: .

CDR3aa: CASSSLETGRNQPQHF
CDR3nt: TGTGCCAGCAGTTCCTTAGAGACAGGGAGGAACCAGCCCCAGCATTTT
v_gene: TRBV6-5
abundance: .
j_gene: TRBJ1-5
d_gene: TRBD1

CDR3aa: CASSLEGAGPGELFF
CDR3nt: TGCGCCAGCAGCTTGGAGGGTGCGGGTCCCGGGGAGCTGTTTTTT
v_gene: TRBV5-1
abundance: .
j_gene: TRBJ2-2
d_gene: .

CDR3aa: CASSQENDYVLAGGPDTQYF
CDR3nt: TGTGCCAGCAGCCAAGAGAATGACTATGTCCTAGCGGGGGGCCCAGATACGCAGTATTTT
v_gene: TRBV14
abundance: few
j_gene: TRBJ2-3
d_gene: TRBD2

CDR3aa: CASSPLVPKDRVRSAEAFF
CDR3nt: TGCGCCAGCAGTCCGCTTGTCCCAAAGGACAGGGTAAGATCGGCTGAAGCTTTCTTT
v_gene: TRBV23-1
abundance: .
j_gene: TRBJ1-1
d_gene: TRBD1

CDR3aa: CASSPPCGGGFF
CDR3nt: TGTGCCAGCTCACCACCCTGCGGGGGGGGGTTCTTC
v_gene: TRBV18
abundance: .
j_gene: TRBJ2-1
d_gene: TRBD2

CDR3aa: CASSLTGAGEAFF
CDR3nt: TGTGCCAGCTCCCTGACCGGGGCTGGTGAAGCTTTCTTT
v_gene: TRBV18
abundance: .
j_gene: TRBJ1-1
d_gene: .

CDR3aa: CASSLDRSNEKLFF
CDR3nt: TGTGCCAGCAGCTTGGACCGTAGTAATGAAAAACTGTTTTTT
v_gene: TRBV11-2
abundance: once
j_gene: TRBJ1-4
d_gene: .

CDR3aa: CASSSGTLAGELFF
CDR3nt: TGTGCCAGCTCATCAGGGACATTGGCCGGGGAGCTGTTTTTT
v_gene: TRBV18
abundance: .
j_gene: TRBJ2-2
d_gene: .

CDR3aa: CASSATKGQRNTEAFF
CDR3nt: TGTGCCAGCAGCGCGACCAAGGGACAGAGAAACACTGAAGCTTTCTTT
v_gene: TRBV9
abundance: .
j_gene: TRBJ1-1
d_gene: TRBD1

CDR3aa: CASSLASGELFF
CDR3nt: TGTGCCAGCAGCTTAGCTTCGGGGGAGCTGTTTTTT
v_gene: TRBV7-2
abundance: once
j_gene: TRBJ2-2
d_gene: .

CDR3aa: CASSWGYNYGYTF
CDR3nt: TGTGCCAGCAGTTGGGGGTACAACTATGGCTACACCTTC
v_gene: TRBV28
abundance: .
j_gene: TRBJ1-2
d_gene: .

CDR3aa: CASSPQKNTGELFF
CDR3nt: TGCGCCAGCAGTCCCCAGAAGAACACCGGGGAGCTGTTTTTT
v_gene: TRBV5-1
abundance: .
j_gene: TRBJ2-2
d_gene: .

CDR3aa: CASSPQWSYEQYF
CDR3nt: TGTGCCAGCTCCCCACAGTGGTCCTACGAGCAGTACTTC
v_gene: TRBV18
abundance: .
j_gene: TRBJ2-7
d_gene: .

CDR3aa: CASSAGLSLHYGYTF
CDR3nt: TGTGCCAGCTCAGCGGGACTGAGCCTTCACTATGGCTACACCTTC
v_gene: TRBV18
abundance: .
j_gene: TRBJ1-2
d_gene: .

CDR3aa: CASMRSGEETQYF
CDR3nt: TGTGCCAGCATGAGAAGCGGGGAAGAGACCCAGTACTTC
v_gene: TRBV6-6
abundance: .
j_gene: TRBJ2-5
d_gene: TRBD2

CDR3aa: CASSSAGTPYNEQFF
CDR3nt: TGTGCCAGCAGCTCTGCCGGGACTCCGTACAATGAGCAGTTCTTC
v_gene: TRBV7-2
abundance: .
j_gene: TRBJ2-1
d_gene: .

CDR3aa: CASSHDTGARTEAFF
CDR3nt: TGCGCCAGCAGCCATGATACAGGGGCGCGAACTGAAGCTTTCTTT
v_gene: TRBV4-3
abundance: .
j_gene: TRBJ1-1
d_gene: TRBD1

CDR3aa: CASSKGEQTNTGELFF
CDR3nt: TGTGCCAGCAGCAAAGGGGAACAGACGAACACCGGGGAGCTGTTTTTT
v_gene: TRBV21-1
abundance: .
j_gene: TRBJ2-2
d_gene: .

CDR3aa: CASSQDGSLGWTEAFF
CDR3nt: TGCGCCAGCAGCCAAGATGGGAGTCTGGGGTGGACTGAAGCTTTCTTT
v_gene: TRBV4-3
abundance: few
j_gene: TRBJ1-1
d_gene: .

CDR3aa: CASSGDRNTIYF
CDR3nt: TGTGCCAGCTCAGGAGACAGAAACACCATATATTTT
v_gene: TRBV18
abundance: .
j_gene: TRBJ1-3
d_gene: .

CDR3aa: CASRGRLGTGELFF
CDR3nt: TGTGCCAGCAGGGGTAGGCTGGGGACCGGGGAGCTGTTTTTT
v_gene: TRBV2
abundance: .
j_gene: TRBJ2-2
d_gene: .

CDR3aa: CAISDRENTQYF
CDR3nt: TGTGCCATCAGCGACAGGGAAAATACGCAGTATTTT
v_gene: TRBV10-3
abundance: .
j_gene: TRBJ2-3
d_gene: TRBD1

CDR3aa: CASSILGGQGFGETQYF
CDR3nt: TGTGCCAGCAGCATCCTCGGGGGACAGGGGTTCGGGGAGACCCAGTACTTC
v_gene: TRBV7-2
abundance: .
j_gene: TRBJ2-5
d_gene: TRBD1

CDR3aa: CASRSGGHYGYTF
CDR3nt: TGTGCCAGCAGAAGTGGGGGCCACTATGGCTACACCTTC
v_gene: TRBV27
abundance: .
j_gene: TRBJ1-2
d_gene: .

CDR3aa: CASSLSGENTEAFF
CDR3nt: TGTGCCAGCAGCTTGTCAGGGGAGAACACTGAAGCTTTCTTT
v_gene: TRBV5-8
abundance: .
j_gene: TRBJ1-1
d_gene: .